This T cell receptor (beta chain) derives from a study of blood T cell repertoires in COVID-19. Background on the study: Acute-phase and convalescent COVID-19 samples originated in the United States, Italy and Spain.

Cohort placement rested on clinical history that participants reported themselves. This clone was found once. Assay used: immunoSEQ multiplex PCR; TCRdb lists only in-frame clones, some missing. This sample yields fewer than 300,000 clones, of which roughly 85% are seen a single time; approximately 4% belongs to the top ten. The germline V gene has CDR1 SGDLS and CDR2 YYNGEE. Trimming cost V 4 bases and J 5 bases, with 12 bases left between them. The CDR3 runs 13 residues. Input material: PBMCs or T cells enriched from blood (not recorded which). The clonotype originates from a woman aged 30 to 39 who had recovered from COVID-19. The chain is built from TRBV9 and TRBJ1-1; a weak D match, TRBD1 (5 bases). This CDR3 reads CASSQKRGTEAFF. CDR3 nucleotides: TGTGCCAGCAGCCAGAAGCGGGGGACTGAAGCTTTCTTT.